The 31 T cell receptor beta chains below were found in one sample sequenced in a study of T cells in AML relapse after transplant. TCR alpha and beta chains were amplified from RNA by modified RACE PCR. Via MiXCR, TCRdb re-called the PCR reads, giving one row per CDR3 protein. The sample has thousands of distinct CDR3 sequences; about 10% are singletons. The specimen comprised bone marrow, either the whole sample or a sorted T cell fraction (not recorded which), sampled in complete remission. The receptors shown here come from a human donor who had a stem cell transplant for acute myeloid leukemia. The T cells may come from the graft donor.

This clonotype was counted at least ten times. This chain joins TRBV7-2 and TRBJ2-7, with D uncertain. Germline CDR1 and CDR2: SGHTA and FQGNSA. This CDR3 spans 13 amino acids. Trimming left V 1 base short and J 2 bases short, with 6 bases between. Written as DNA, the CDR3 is TGTGCCAGCAGCTTAGAAGGAACCTACGAGCAGTACTTC. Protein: CASSLEGTYEQYF. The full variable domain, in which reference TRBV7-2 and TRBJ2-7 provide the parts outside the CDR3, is GAGVSQSPSNKVTEKGKDVELRCDPISGHTALYWYRQSLGQGLEFLIYFQGNSAPDKSGLPSDRFSAERTGGSVSTLTIQRTQQEDSAVYLCASSLEGTYEQYFGPGTRLTVT.

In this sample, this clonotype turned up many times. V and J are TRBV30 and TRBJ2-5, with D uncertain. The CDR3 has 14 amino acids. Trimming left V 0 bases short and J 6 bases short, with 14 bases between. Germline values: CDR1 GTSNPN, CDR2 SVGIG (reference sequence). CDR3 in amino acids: CAWSVWSGNKTQYF. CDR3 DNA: TGTGCCTGGAGTGTATGGAGTGGAAATAAGACCCAGTACTTC.

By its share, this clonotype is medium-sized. This CDR3 is CAITRDSSYEQYF. Here the CDR3 DNA reads TGTGCCATCACCCGGGACAGCTCCTACGAGCAGTACTTC. This chain joins TRBV10-3 and TRBJ2-7, with 7 bases fitting TRBD1. From germline, CDR1 is ENHRY and CDR2 SYGVKD. With 7 bases clipped from V and 0 bases from J, the junction kept 3 bases outside the gene matches. CDR3 length: 13 residues.

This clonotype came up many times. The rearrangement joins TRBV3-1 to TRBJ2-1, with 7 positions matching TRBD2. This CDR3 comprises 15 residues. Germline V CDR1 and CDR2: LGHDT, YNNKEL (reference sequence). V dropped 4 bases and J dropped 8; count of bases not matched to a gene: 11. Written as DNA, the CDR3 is TGTGCCAGCAGCCCGACTAGCAGGTCTCTCGATGAGCAGTTCTTC. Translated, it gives CASSPTSRSLDEQFF.

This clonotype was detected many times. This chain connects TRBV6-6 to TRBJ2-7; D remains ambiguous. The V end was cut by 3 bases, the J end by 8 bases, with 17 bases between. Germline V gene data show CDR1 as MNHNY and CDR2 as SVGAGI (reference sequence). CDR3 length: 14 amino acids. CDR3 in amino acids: CASSYPAGNKQQYF. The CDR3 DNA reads TGTGCCAGCAGTTATCCGGCAGGTAATAAGCAGCAGTACTTC.

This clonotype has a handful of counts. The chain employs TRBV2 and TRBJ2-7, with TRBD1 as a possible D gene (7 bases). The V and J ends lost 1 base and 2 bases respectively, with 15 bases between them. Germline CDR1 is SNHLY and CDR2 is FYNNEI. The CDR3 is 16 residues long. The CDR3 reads CASSEVGAGGTYEQYF. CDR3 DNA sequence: TGTGCCAGCAGTGAAGTAGGAGCAGGGGGGACCTACGAGCAGTACTTC.

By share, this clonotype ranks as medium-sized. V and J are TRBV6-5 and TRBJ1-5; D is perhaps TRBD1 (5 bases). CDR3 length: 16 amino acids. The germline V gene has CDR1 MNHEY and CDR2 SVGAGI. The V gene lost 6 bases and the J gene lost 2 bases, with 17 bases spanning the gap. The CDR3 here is CASSQRQGSGNQPQHF. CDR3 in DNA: TGTGCCAGCAGCCAACGGCAGGGTAGTGGCAATCAGCCCCAGCATTTT.

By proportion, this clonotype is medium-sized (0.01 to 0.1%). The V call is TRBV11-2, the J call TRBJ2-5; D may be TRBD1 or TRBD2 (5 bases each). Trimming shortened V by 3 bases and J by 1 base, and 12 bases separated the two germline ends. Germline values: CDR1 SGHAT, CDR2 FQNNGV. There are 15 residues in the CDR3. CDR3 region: CASSFEFGAQETQYF. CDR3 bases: TGTGCCAGCAGCTTTGAATTCGGGGCCCAAGAGACCCAGTACTTC.

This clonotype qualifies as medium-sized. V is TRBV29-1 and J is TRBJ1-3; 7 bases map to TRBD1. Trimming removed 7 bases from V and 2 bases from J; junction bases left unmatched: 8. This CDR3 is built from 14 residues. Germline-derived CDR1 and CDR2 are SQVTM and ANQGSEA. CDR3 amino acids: CSAHGGTAGNTIYF. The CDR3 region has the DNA TGCAGCGCCCATGGGGGGACAGCTGGAAACACCATATATTTT.

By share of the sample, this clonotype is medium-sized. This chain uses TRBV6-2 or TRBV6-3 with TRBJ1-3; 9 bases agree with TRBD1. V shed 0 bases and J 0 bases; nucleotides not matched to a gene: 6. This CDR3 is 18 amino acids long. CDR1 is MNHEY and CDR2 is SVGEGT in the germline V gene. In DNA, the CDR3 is TGTGCCAGCAGTTACTCAACCGGACAGGGGAACTCTGGAAACACCATATATTTT. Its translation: CASSYSTGQGNSGNTIYF.

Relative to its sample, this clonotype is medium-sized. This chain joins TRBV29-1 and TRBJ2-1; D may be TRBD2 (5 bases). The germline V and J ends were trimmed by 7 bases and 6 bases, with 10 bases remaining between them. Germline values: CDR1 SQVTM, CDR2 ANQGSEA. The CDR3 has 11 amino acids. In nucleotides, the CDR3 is TGCAGCGCCACAAGCGGCAATGAGCAGTTCTTC. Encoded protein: CSATSGNEQFF.

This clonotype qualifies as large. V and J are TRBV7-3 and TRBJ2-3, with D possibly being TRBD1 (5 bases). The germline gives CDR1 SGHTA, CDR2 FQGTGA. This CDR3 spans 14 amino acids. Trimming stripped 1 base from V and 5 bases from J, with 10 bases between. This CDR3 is CASSLIGRGDTQYF. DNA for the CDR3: TGTGCCAGCAGCTTAATCGGAAGGGGAGATACGCAGTATTTT.

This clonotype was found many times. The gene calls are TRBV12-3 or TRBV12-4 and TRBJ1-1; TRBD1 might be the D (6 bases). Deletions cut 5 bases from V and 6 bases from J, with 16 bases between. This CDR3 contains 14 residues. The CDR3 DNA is TGTGCCAGCAGTCCCTCCGGGGGGCCTCCTGAAGCTTTCTTT. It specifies CASSPSGGPPEAFF.

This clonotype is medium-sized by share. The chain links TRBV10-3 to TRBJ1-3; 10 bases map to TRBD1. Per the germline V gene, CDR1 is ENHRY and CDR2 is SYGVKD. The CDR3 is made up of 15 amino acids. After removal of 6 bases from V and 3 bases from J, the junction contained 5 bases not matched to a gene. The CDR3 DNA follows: TGTGCCATCAGGGGACAGGGGCCTGATGGAAACACCATATATTTT. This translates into CAIRGQGPDGNTIYF.

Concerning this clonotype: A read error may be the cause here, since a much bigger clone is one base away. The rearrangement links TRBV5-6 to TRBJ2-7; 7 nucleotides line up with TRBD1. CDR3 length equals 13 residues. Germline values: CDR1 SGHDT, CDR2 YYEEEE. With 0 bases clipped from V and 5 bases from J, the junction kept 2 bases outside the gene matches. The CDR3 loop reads CASSLVGGNEQYF. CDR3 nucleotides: TGTGCCAGCAGCTTGGTAGGGGGCAACGAGCAGTACTTC.

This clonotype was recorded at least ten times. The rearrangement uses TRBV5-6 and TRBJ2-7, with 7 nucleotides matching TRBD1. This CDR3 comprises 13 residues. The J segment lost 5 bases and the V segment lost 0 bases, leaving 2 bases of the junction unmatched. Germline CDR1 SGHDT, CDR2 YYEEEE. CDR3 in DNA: TGTGCCAGCAGCTTGGTAGGGGGCGACGAGCAGTACTTC. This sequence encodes CASSLVGGDEQYF.

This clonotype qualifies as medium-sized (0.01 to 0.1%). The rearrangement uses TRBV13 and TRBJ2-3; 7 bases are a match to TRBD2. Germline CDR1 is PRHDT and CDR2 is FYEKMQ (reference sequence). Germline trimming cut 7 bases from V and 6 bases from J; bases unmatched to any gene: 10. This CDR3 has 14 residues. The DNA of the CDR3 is TGTGCCAGCATGATCGACGGGGGGACTGATACGCAGTATTTT. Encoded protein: CASMIDGGTDTQYF.

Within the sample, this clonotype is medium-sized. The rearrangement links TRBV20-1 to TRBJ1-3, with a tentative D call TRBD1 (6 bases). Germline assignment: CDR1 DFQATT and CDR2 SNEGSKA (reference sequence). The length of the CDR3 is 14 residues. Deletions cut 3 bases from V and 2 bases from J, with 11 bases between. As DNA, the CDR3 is TGCAGTGCTAGTCAGGGGATCACTGGAAACACCATATATTTT. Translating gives CSASQGITGNTIYF.

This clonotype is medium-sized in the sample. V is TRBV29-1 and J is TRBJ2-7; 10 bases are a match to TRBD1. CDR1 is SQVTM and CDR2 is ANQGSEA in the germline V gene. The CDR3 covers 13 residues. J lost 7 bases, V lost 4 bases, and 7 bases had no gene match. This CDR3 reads CSVGRTGGREQYF. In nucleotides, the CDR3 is TGCAGCGTTGGGAGGACAGGGGGGAGGGAGCAGTACTTC.

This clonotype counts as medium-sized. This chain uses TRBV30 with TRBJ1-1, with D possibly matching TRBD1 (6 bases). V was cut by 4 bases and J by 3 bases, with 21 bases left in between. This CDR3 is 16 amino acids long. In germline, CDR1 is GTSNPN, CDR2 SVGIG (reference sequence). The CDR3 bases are TGTGCCTGGACCAAAAGCTTCATGGGGGCGGACACTGAAGCTTTCTTT. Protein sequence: CAWTKSFMGADTEAFF.

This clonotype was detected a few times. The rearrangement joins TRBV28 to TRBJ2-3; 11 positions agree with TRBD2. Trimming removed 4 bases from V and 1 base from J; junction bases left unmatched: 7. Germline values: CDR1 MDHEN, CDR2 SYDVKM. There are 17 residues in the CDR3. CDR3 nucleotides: TGTGCCAGCAGTTCTCCTAGCGGGGGGCGGGGCACAGATACGCAGTATTTT. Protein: CASSSPSGGRGTDTQYF.

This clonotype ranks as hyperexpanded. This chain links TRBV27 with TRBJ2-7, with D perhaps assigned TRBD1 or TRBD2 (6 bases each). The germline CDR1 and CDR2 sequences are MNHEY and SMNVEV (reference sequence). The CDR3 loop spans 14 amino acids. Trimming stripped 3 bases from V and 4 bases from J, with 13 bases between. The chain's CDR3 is CASSFSQGRYEQYF. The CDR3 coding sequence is TGTGCCAGCAGTTTTTCTCAGGGGAGGTACGAGCAGTACTTC.

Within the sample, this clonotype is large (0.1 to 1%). The CDR3 region is CATSIELHYEQYF. The CDR3 bases are TGTGCCACCAGCATAGAGCTCCACTACGAGCAGTACTTC. V gene TRBV15 combines with J gene TRBJ2-7; D is unclear. V shed 4 bases and J shed 3 bases, with 10 bases lying between them. This CDR3 has 13 residues. CDR1 and CDR2 (germline): LNHNV, YYDKDF (reference sequence).

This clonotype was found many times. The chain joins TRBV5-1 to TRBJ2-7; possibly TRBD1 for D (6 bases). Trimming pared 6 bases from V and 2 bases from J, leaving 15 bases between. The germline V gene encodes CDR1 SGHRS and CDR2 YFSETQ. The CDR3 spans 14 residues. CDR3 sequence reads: CASKNYTGPYEQYF. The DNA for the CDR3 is TGCGCCAGCAAAAATTACACAGGGCCCTACGAGCAGTACTTC.

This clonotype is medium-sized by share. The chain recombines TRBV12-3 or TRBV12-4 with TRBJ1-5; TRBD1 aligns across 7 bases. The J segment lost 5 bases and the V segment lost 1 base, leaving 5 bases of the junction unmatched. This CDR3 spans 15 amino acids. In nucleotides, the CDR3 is TGTGCCAGCAGTTTAGGCAGGGGGACGGATCAGCCCCAGCATTTT. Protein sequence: CASSLGRGTDQPQHF.

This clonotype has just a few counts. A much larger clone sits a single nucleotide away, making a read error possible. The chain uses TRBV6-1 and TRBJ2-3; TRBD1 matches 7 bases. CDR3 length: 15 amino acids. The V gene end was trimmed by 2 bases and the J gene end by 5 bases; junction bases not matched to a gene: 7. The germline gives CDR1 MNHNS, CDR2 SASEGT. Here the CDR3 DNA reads TGTGCCAGCAGTGAACGTAACAGGGGCCTAGATACGCAGTATTTT. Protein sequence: CASSERNRGLDTQYF.

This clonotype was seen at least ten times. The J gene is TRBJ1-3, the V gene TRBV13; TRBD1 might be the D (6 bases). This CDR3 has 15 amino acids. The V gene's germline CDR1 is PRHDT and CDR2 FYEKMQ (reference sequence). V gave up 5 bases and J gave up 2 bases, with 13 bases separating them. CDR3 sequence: CASSTAGVPGNTIYF. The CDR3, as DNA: TGTGCCAGCAGCACCGCAGGGGTACCTGGAAACACCATATATTTT.

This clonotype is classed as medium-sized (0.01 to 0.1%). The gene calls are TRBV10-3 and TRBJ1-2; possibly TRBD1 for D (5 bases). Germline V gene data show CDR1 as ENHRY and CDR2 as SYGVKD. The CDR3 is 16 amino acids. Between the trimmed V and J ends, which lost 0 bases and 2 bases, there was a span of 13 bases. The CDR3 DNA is TGTGCCATCAGTGAGTCGGCAGGGCAACTCAACTATGGCTACACCTTC. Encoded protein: CAISESAGQLNYGYTF.

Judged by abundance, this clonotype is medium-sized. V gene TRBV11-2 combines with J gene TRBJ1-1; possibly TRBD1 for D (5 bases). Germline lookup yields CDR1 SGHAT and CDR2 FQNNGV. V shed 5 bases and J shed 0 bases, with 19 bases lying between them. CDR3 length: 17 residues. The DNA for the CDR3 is TGTGCCAGCAGCCCCCGGGGCCGGGGGGGTATGAACACTGAAGCTTTCTTT. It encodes CASSPRGRGGMNTEAFF.

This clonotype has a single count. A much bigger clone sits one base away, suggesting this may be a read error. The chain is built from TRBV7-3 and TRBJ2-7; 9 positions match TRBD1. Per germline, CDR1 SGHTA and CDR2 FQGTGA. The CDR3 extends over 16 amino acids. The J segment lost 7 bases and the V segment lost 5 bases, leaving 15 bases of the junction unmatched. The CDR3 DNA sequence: TGTGCCAGCAGCACCTCCGGGACAGGGACCTACAATGAGCAGTACTTC. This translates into CASSTSGTGTYNEQYF. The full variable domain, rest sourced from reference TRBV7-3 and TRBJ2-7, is GAGVSQTPSNKVTEKGKYVELRCDPISGHTALYWYRQSLGQGPEFLIYFQGTGAADDSGLPNDRFFAVRPEGSVSTLKIQRTERGDSAVYLCASSTSGTGTYNEQYFGPGTRLTVT.

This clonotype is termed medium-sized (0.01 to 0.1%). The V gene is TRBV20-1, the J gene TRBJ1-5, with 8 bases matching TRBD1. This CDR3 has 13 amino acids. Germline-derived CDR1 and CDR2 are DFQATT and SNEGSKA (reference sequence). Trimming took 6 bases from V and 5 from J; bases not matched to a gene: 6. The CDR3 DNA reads TGCAGTGCCTTGGACAGGGTGGATCAGCCCCAGCATTTT. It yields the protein CSALDRVDQPQHF.